The entry that follows covers one T cell receptor beta chain sequence. Its antigen is not known. In germline, CDR1 is LGHNA, CDR2 YSLEER. The CDR3 has 13 amino acids. V was cut by 4 bases and J by 5 bases, with 9 bases left in between. This sample is part of a study of cytomegalovirus exposure and HLA in healthy donors. Points from the study as a whole: Immune exposure data for these donors was limited to CMV serostatus.

The PCR had 60 Vbeta and 13 Jbeta primers. Sequenced by immunoSEQ multiplex PCR; TCRdb stores in-frame clones only, minus some. The sample has 130,000 or so clones; around four fifths are singletons. Material: PBMCs. This sequence originates from a female donor in good health and CMV-seronegative. The chain combines TRBV4-3 with TRBJ2-1, with no clear D. CDR3 protein: CASSRLTHNEQFF. In DNA form, the CDR3 reads TGCGCCAGCAGCCGACTCACCCACAATGAGCAGTTCTTC.